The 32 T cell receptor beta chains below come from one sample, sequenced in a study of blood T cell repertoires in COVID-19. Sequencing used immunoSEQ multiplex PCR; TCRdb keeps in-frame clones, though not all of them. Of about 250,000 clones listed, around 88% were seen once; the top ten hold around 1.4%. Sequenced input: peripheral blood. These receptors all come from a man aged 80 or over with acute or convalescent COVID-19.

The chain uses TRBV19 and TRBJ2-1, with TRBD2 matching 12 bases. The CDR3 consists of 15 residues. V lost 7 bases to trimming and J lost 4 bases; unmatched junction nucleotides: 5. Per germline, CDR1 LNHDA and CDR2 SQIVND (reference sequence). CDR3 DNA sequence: TGTGCCAGTACACCGGGACTAGCGGGTTACAATGAGCAGTTCTTC. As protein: CASTPGLAGYNEQFF.

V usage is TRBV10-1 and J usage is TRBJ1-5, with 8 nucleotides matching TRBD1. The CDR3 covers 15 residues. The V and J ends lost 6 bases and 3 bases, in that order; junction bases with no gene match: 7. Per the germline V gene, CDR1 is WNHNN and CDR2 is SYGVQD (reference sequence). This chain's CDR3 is CASSGTGTHNQPQHF. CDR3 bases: TGCGCCAGCAGCGGGACAGGAACCCACAATCAGCCCCAGCATTTT.

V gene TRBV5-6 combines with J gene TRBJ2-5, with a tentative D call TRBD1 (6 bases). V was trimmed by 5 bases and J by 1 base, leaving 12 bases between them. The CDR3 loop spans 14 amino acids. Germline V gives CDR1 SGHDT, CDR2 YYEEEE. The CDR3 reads CASRKTGAQETQYF. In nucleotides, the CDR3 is TGTGCCAGCAGGAAGACAGGTGCCCAAGAGACCCAGTACTTC.

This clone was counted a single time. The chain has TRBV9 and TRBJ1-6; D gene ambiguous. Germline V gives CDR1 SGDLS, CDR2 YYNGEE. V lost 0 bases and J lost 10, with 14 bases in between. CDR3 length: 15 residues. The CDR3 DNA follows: TGTGCCAGCAGCGTAGCTGCAGGTATAGGCTCACCCCTCCACTTT. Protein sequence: CASSVAAGIGSPLHF.

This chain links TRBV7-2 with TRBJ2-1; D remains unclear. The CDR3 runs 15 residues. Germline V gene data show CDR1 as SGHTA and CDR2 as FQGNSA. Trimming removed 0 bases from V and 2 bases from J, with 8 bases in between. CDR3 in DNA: TGTGCCAGCAGCTTAGCAGTACTCACCTACAATGAGCAGTTCTTC. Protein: CASSLAVLTYNEQFF.

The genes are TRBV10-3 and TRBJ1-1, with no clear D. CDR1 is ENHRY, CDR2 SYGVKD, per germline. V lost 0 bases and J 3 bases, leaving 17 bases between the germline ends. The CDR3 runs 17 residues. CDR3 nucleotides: TGTGCCATCAGTGAGTCGTGGGCCAGGCAATTGGACACTGAAGCTTTCTTT. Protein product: CAISESWARQLDTEAFF.

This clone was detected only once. In DNA form, the CDR3 reads TGTGCCATCAGCGGGACAGAGAATAGCAATCAGCCCCAGCATTTT. Translated, it gives CAISGTENSNQPQHF. The chain carries TRBV10-3 and TRBJ1-5, with 7 bases that match TRBD1. V shed 6 bases and J 0 bases; nucleotides not matched to a gene: 5. Germline assignment: CDR1 ENHRY and CDR2 SYGVKD. This CDR3 region has 15 residues.

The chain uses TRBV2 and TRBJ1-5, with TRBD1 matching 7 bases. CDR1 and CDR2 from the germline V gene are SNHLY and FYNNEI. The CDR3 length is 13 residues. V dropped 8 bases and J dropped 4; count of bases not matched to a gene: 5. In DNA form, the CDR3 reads TGTGCCAGCTACGACAGGGCAAATCAGCCCCAGCATTTT. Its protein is CASYDRANQPQHF.

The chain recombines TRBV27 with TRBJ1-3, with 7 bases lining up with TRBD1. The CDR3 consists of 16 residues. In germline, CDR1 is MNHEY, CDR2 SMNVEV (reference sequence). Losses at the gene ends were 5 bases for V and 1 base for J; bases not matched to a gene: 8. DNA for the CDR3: TGTGCCAGCAGTCCGTACGGGACAGAATCTGGAAACACCATATATTTT. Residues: CASSPYGTESGNTIYF.

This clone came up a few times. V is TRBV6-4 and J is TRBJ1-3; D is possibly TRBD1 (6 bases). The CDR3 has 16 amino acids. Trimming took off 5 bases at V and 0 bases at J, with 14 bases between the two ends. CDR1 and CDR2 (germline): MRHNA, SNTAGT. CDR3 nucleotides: TGTGCCAGCAGTTTTACGACAGGTTCCTCTGGAAACACCATATATTTT. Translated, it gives CASSFTTGSSGNTIYF.

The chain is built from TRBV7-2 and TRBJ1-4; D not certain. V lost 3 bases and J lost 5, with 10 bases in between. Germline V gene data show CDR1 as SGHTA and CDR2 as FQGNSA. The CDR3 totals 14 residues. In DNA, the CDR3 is TGTGCCAGCAGCTTCCGGACGGGGAATGAAAAACTGTTTTTT. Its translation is CASSFRTGNEKLFF. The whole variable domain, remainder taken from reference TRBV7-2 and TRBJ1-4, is GAGVSQSPSNKVTEKGKDVELRCDPISGHTALYWYRQSLGQGLEFLIYFQGNSAPDKSGLPSDRFSAERTGGSVSTLTIQRTQQEDSAVYLCASSFRTGNEKLFFGSGTQLSVL.

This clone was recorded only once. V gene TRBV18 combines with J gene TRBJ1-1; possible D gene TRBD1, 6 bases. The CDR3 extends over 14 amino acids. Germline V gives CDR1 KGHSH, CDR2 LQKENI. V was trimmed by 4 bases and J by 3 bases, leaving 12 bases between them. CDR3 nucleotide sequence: TGTGCCAGCTCACTACAGGGAGGGGACACTGAAGCTTTCTTT. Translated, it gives CASSLQGGDTEAFF.

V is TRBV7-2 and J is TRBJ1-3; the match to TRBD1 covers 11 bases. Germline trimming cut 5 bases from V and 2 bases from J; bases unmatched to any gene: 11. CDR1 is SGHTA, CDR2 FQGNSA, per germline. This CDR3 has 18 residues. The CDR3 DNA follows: TGTGCCAGCAGCAGCACCGGGACAGGGGGAAGGGCTGGAAACACCATATATTTT. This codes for CASSSTGTGGRAGNTIYF.

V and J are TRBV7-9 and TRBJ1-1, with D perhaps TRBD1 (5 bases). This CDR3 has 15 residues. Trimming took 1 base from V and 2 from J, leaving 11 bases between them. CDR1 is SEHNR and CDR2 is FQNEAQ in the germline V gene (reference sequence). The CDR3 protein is CASSLGERTNTEAFF. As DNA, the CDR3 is TGTGCCAGCAGCTTAGGAGAACGGACAAACACTGAAGCTTTCTTT.

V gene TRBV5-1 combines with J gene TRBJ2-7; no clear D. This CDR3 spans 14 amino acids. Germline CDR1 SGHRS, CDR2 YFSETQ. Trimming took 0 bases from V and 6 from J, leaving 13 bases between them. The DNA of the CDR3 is TGCGCCAGCAGCTTGGCAACAGCTTCGAGCGAGCAGTACTTC. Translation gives CASSLATASSEQYF.

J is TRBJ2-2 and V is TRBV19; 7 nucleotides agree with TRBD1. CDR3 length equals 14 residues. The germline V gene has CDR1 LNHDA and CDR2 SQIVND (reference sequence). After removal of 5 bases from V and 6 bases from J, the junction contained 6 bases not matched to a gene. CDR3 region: CASSQQGIPGELFF. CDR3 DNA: TGTGCCAGTAGTCAACAGGGGATCCCCGGGGAGCTGTTTTTT.

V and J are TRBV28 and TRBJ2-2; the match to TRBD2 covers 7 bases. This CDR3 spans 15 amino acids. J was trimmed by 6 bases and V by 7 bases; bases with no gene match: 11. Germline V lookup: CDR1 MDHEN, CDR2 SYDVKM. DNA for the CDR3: TGTGCCAGCAAACGGGACGCGGGAGAAGCCGGGGAGCTGTTTTTT. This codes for CASKRDAGEAGELFF.

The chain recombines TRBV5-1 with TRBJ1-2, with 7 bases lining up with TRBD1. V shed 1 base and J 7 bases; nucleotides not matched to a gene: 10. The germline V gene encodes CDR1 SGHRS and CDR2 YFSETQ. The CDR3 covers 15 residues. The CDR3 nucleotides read TGCGCCAGCAGCTTGACCGAGGGGGCGTCTTTTGGCTACACCTTC. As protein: CASSLTEGASFGYTF.

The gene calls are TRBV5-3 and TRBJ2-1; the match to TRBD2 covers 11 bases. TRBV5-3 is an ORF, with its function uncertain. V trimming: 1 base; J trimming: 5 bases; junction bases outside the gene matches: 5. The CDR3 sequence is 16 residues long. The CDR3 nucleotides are TGTGCCAGAAGCTTGTTAGCGGGAGGGTACCACAATGAGCAGTTCTTC. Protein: CARSLLAGGYHNEQFF.

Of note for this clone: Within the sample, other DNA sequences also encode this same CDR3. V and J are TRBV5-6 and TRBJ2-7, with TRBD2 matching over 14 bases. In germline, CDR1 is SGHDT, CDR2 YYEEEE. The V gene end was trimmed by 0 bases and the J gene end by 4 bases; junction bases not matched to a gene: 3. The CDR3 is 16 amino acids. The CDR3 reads CASSLAGTSGSYEQYF. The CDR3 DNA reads TGTGCCAGCAGCTTGGCCGGGACTAGCGGGAGTTACGAGCAGTACTTC.

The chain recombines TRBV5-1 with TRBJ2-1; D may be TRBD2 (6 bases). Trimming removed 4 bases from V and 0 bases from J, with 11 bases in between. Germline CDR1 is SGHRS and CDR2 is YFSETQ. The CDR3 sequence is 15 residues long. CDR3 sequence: CASSPPGSSYNEQFF. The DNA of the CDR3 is TGCGCCAGCAGCCCGCCCGGGAGCTCCTACAATGAGCAGTTCTTC. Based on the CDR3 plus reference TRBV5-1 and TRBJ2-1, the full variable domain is KAGVTQTPRYLIKTRGQQVTLSCSPISGHRSVSWYQQTPGQGLQFLFEYFSETQRNKGNFPGRFSGRQFSNSRSEMNVSTLELGDSALYLCASSPPGSSYNEQFFGPGTRLTVL.

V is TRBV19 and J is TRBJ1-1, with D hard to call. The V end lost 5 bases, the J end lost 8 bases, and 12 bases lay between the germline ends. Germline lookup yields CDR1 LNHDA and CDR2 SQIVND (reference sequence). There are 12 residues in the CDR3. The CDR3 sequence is CASSSRREEAFF. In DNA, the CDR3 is TGTGCCAGTAGTTCTCGGAGGGAGGAAGCTTTCTTT.

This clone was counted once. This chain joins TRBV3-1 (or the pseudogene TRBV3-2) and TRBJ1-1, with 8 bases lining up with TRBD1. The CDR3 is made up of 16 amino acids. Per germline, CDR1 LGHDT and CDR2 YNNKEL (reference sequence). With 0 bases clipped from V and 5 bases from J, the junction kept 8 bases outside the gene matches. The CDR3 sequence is CASSQEGLRGRTEAFF. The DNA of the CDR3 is TGTGCCAGCAGCCAAGAAGGCCTCAGGGGGCGGACTGAAGCTTTCTTT.

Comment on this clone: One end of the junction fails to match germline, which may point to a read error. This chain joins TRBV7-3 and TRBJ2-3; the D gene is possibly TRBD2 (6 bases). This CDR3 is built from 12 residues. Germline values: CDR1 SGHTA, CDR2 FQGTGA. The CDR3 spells CASSLMGGTPVF. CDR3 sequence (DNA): TGTGCCAGCAGCTTAATGGGTGGGACTCCAGTTTTT.

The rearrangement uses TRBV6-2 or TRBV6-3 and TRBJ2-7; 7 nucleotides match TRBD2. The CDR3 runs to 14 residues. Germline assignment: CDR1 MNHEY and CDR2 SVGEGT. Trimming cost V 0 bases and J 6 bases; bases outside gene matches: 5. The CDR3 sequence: CASSYSGREGEQYF. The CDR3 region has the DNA TGTGCCAGCAGTTACTCGGGCAGGGAGGGCGAGCAGTACTTC.

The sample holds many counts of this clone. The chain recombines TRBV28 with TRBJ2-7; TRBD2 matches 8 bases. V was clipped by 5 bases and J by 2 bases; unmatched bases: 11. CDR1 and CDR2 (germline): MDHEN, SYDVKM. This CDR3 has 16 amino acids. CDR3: CASSASRSGRAYEQYF. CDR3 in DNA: TGTGCCAGCAGTGCGTCAAGAAGCGGGAGAGCCTACGAGCAGTACTTC.

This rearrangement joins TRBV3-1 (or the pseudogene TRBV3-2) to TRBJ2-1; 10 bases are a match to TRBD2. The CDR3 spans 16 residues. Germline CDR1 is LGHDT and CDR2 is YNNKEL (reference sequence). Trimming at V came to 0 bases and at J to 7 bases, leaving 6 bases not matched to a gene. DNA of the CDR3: TGTGCCAGCAGCCAAGATTGGATAGCGGGAGGTAATGAGCAGTTCTTC. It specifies CASSQDWIAGGNEQFF.

The DNA for the CDR3 is TGCGCCAGCAGTCCACGGTGGGACAGCGTTTCCTACGAGCAGTACTTC. It translates to CASSPRWDSVSYEQYF. J is TRBJ2-7 and V is TRBV5-1; the match to TRBD1 covers 7 bases. The CDR3 sequence is 16 residues long. Germline V gene data show CDR1 as SGHRS and CDR2 as YFSETQ. V trimming: 5 bases; J trimming: 1 base; junction bases outside the gene matches: 12.

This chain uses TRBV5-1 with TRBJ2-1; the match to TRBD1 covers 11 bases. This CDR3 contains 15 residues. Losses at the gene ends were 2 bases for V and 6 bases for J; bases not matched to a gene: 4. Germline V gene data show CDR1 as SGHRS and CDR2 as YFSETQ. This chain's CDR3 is CASSLSGTGGNEQFF. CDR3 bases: TGCGCCAGCAGCTTATCCGGGACAGGGGGCAATGAGCAGTTCTTC. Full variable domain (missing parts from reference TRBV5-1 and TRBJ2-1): KAGVTQTPRYLIKTRGQQVTLSCSPISGHRSVSWYQQTPGQGLQFLFEYFSETQRNKGNFPGRFSGRQFSNSRSEMNVSTLELGDSALYLCASSLSGTGGNEQFFGPGTRLTVL.

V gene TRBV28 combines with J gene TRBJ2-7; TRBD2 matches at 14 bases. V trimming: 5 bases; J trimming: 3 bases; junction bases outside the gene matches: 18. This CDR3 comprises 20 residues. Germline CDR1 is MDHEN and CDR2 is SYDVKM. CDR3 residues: CASSVRLAGGGVPRSYEQYF. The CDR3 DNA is TGTGCCAGCAGTGTCCGACTAGCGGGAGGGGGAGTTCCCAGAAGCTACGAGCAGTACTTC.

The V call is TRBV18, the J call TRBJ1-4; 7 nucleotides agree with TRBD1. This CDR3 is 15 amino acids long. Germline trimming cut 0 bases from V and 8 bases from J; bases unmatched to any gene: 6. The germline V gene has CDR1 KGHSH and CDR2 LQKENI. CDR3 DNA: TGTGCCAGCTCACCACCCGACAGGGAGGAGGAAAAACTGTTTTTT. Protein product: CASSPPDREEEKLFF.

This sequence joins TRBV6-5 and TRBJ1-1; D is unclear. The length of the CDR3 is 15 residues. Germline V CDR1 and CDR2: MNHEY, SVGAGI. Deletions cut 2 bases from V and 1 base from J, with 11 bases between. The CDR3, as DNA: TGTGCCAGCAGTTACGAACAGCTCGGGAACACTGAAGCTTTCTTT. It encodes CASSYEQLGNTEAFF.